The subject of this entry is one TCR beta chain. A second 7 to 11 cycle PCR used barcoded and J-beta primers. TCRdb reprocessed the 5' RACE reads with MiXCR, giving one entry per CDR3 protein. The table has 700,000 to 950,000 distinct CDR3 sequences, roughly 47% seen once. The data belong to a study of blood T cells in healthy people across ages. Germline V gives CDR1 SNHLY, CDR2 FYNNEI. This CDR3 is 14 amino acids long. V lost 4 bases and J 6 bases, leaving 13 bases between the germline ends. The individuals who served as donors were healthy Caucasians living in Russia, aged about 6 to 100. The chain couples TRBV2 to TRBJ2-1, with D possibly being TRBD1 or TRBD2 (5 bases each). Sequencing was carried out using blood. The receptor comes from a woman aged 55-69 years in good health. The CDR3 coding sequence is TGTGCCAGCAGTGCCCGGGACCGCGTCAATGAGCAGTTCTTC. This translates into CASSARDRVNEQFF. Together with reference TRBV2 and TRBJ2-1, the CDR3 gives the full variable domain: EPEVTQTPSHQVTQMGQEVILRCVPISNHLYFYWYRQILGQKVEFLVSFYNNEISEKSEIFDDQFSVERPDGSNFTLKIRSTKLEDSAMYFCASSARDRVNEQFFGPGTRLTVL.